This TCR beta chain was obtained from a study of Graves' ophthalmopathy and Graves' hyperthyroidism. Amplification from RNA transcripts yielded the TCR beta CDR3 regions. An opening RT-PCR round employed HTBI primers and preceded a second-round multiplex PCR. TCRdb analysed the multiplex PCR reads with MiXCR anew, one entry per CDR3 protein. The sample lists about 400,000 distinct CDR3 sequences; around 20% were seen once. Overall study findings and caveats: In separating ophthalmopathy from stable hyperthyroidism, a 13-signature model achieved roughly 90% sensitivity and 81.08% specificity.

Germline values: CDR1 DFQATT, CDR2 SNEGSKA (reference sequence). The CDR3 runs 13 residues. This clonotype was observed at least ten times. Its antigen remains unknown. The chain is built from TRBV20-1 and TRBJ2-7; D ambiguous. This clonotype was sampled from a woman younger than 30 with Graves' ophthalmopathy. Sequenced sample: peripheral blood. The CDR3 coding sequence is TGCAGCGGAATTACTTCTTCAAGTTCCGAGCAGTACTTC. Amino acids: CSGITSSSSEQYF.